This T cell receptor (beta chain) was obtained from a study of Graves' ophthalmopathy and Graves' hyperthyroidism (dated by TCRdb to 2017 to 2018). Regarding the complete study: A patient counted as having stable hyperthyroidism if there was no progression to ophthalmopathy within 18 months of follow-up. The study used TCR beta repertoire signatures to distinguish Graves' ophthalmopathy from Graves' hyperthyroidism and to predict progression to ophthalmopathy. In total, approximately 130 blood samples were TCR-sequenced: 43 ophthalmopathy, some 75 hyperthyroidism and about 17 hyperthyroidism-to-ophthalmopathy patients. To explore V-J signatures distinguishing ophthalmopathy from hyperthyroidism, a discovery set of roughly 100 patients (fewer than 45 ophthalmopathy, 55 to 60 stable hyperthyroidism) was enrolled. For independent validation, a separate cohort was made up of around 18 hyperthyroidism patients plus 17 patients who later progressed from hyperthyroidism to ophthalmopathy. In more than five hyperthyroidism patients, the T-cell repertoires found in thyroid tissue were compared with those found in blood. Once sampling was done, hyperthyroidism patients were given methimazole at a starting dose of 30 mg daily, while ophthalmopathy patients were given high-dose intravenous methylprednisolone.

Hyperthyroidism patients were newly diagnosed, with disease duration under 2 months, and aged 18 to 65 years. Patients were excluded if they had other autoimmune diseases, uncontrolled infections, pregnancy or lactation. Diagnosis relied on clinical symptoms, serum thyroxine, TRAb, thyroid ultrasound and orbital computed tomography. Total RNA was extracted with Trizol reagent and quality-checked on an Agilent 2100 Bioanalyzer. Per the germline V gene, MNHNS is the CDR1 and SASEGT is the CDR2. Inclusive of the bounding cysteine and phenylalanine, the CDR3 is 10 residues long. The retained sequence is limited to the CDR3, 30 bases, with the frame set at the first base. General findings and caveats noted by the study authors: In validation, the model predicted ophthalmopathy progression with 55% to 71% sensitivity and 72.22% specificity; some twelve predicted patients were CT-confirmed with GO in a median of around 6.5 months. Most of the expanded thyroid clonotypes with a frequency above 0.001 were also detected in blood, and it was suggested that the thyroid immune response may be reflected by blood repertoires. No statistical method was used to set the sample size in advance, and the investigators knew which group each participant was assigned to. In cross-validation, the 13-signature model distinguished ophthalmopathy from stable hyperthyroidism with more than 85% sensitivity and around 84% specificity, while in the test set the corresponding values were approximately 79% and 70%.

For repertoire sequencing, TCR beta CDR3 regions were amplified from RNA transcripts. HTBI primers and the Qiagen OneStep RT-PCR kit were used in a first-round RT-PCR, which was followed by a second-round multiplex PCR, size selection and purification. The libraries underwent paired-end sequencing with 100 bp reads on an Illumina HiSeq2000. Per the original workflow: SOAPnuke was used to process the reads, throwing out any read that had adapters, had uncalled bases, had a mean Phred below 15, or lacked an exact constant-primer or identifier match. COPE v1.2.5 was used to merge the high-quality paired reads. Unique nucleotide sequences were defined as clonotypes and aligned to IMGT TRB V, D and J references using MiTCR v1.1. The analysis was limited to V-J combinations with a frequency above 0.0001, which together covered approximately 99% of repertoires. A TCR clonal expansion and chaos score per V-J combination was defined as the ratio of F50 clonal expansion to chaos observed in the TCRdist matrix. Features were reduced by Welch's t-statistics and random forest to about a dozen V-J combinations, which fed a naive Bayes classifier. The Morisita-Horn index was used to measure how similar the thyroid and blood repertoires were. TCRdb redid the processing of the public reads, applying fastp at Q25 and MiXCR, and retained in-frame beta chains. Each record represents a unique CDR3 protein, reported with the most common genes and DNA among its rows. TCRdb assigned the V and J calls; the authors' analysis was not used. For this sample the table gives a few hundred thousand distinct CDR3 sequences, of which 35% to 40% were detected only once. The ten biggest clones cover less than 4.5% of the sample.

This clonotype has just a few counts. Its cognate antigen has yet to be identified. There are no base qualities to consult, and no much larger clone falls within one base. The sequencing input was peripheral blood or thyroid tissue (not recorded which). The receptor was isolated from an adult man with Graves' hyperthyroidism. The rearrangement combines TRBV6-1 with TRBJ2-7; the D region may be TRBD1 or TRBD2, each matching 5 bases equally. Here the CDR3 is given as CAGGTYEQYF. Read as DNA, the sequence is TGTGCTGGGGGTACCTACGAGCAGTACTTC.